This TCR delta chain was recovered during a study of γδ T cells in repeated Plasmodium falciparum infection. Study at large: Malian children with intense seasonal malaria exposure were compared with matched Australian children. Malaria-naive adults were infected with P. falciparum NF54 four times over around 600 days.

Study observations and caveats: Donors in Mali lived in a small rural village, largely one ethnic group. Over time and infection, Vgamma9/Vdelta2+ repertoires remained highly stable and polyclonal.

The CDR3 has 19 residues. V trimming: 2 bases; J trimming: 4 bases; junction bases outside the gene matches: 13. Germline V gene data show CDR1 as TSWWSYY and CDR2 as QGS. TCRdb used CATT to re-call clones from the multiplex PCR reads. In the table there are 70,000 to 95,000 delta-chain clones, over 1.1% of which are singletons. Bulk repertoires came from Vgamma9/Vdelta2+ or Vdelta2-negative gammadelta T cells flow-sorted from PBMC. This clone has more than one count but fewer than ten. The target antigen is unknown. V usage is TRDV1 and J usage is TRDJ1; 13 bases match TRDD3. No J segment appears in TCRdb, so it was assigned here by matching the sequence to germline. The TCR was taken from a pool of human donors (malaria-infected and uninfected, not separated). Sequenced sample: gamma-delta T cells from blood. Here the CDR3 DNA reads TGTGCTCTTGGGGAATATTCCACTGGGGGATACGCAGAGAGCGATAAACTCATCTTT. Residues: CALGEYSTGGYAESDKLIF.